This record covers a single T cell receptor beta chain. TCRdb reanalyzed the 5' RACE reads, giving one entry per CDR3 protein sequence and no DNA. The listing contains around 400,000 distinct CDR3 sequences. The data stem from a study of monozygotic twins with inflammatory bowel disease. The germline gives CDR1 SNHLY, CDR2 FYNNEI. The CDR3 is 14 amino acids. The source material was blood. This TCR derives from a human donor with ulcerative colitis or Crohn's disease, or a healthy co-twin of an affected twin (not recorded which). The chain has TRBV2 and TRBJ2-2; TCRdb designates TRBD1, a call that cannot be tested without DNA. This chain's CDR3 is CASSDRGFTGELFF. The full variable domain, with the rest looked up from reference TRBV2 and TRBJ2-2, is EPEVTQTPSHQVTQMGQEVILRCVPISNHLYFYWYRQILGQKVEFLVSFYNNEISEKSEIFDDQFSVERPDGSNFTLKIRSTKLEDSAMYFCASSDRGFTGELFFGEGSRLTVL.